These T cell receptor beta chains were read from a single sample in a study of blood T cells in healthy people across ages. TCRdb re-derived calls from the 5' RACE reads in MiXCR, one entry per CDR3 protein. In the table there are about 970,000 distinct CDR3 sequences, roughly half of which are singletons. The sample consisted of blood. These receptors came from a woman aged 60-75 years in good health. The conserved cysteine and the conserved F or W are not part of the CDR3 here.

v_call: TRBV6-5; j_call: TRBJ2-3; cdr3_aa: ASSYSTLTDTQY
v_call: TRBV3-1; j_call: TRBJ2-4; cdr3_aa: ASRAGNRIAKNIQY
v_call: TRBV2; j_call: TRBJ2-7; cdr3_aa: ASSKLPYEQY
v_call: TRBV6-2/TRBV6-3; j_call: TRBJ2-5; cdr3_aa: ASSYGREWETQY
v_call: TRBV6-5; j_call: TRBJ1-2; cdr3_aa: ASSYRDRTYGYT
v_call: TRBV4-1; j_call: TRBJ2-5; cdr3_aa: ASSPQGRGGIETQY
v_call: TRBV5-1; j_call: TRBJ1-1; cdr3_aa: ASNSPGDTEAF
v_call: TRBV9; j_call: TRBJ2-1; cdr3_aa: ASSVGLSPPEQF
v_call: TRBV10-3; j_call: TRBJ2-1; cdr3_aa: AISERGYNEQF
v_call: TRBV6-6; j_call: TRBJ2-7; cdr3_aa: ASTPDRGDEQY
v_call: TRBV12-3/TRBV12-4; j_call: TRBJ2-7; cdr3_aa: ASSLAPGVGHEQY
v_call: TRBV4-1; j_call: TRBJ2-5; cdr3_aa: ASSPTRSETQY
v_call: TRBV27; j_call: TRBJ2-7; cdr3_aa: ASSLYSQSTYEQY
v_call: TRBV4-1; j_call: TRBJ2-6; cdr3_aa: ASSQGDRVRSGANVLT
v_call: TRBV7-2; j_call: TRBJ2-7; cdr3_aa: ASSIRGTAYEQY
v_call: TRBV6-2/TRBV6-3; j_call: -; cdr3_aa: ATRGTGTYEQY
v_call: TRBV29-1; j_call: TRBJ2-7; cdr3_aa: SVGLAGVGEQY
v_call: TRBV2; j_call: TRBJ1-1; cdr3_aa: ATLQGAKEAF
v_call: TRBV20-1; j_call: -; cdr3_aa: SAPLASGDHEQY
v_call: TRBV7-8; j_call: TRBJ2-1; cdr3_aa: ASSTITEQF
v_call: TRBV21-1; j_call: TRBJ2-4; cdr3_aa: ASSTRQQTEQY
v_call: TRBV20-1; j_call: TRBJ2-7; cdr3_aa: SASRGGGSWEQY
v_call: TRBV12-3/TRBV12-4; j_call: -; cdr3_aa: ASRLTGAPETQY
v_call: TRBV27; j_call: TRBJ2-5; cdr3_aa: ASSSGLAEGEQY
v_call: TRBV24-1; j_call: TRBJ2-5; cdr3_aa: ATSDPTSWGTQY
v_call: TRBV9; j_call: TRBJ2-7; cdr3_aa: ASSPVAAAYEQY
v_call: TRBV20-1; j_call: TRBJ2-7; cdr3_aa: SADFSGTSYEQY
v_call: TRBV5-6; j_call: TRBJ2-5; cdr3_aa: ASSLVSGGPETQY
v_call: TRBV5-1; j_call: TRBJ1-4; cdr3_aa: ASSLEGSTGPFEKLF
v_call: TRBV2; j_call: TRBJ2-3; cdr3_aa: ASSERQRASTDTQY
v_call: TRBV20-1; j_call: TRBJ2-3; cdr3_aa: SAPLRFTDTQY
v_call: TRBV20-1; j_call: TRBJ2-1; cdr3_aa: SAMPGLAAYNEQF
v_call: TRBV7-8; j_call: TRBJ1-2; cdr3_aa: ASSLAREENYGYT
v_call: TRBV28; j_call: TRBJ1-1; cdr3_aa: VSEGQFYTEAF
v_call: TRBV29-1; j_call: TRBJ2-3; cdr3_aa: SVGVGLDTQY
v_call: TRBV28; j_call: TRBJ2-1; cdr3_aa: ASSPTSGRLGEQF
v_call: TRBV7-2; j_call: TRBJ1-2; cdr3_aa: ASSLGVRGDSGYT
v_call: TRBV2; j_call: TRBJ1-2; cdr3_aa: ASSETGARTYGYT
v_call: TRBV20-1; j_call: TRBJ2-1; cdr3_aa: SAAPASGGPGTEQF
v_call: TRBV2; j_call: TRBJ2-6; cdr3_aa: ASTLPLTGSGANVLT
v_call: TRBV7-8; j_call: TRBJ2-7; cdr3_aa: ASETSNEQY
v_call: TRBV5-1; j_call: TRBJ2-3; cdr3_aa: ASSLAATSGGRSDTQY
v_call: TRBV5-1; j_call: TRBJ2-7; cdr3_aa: ASSSGALVDEQY
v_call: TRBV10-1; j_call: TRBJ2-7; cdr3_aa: ASIAGGLAGTSYEQY
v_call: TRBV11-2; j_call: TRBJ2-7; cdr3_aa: ASTDTSGSSYEQY
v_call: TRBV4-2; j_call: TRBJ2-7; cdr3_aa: ASSQQGARDPFGQY
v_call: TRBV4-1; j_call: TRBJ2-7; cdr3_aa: ASSQVGLADSYEQY
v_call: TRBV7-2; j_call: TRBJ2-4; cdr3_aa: ASSLTSSSAKNIQY
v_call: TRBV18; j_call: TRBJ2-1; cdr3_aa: ASSPGGDPYNEQF
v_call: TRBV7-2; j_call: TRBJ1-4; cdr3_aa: ASSLYGLGGEKLF
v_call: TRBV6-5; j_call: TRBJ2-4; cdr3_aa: ASSYSGIAIKNIQY
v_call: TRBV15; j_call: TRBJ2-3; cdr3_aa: ATQTSVTDTQY
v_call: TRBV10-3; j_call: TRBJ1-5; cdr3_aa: AISAGPGNNQPQH
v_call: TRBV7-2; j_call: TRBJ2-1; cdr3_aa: ASSVRGRSSYNEQF
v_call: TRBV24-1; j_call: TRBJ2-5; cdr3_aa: ATSDLRQDYGWETQY